This TCR beta chain comes out of a study of Graves' ophthalmopathy and Graves' hyperthyroidism. Many counts were recorded for this clonotype. The antigen is unknown. Points from the study as a whole: Separation of ophthalmopathy from stable hyperthyroidism was achieved by a 13-signature model, at roughly 88% sensitivity and around 81% specificity. Blood also harbored most expanded thyroid clonotypes above 0.001 frequency.

The study amplified TCR beta CDR3 regions using RNA transcripts. In the first round, RT-PCR was carried out with HTBI primers, and a multiplex PCR formed the second round. MiXCR, applied by TCRdb to the multiplex PCR reads, yields one record per CDR3 protein. The sample records around 50,000 distinct CDR3 sequences, less than 65% being singletons. Trimming at V came to 5 bases and at J to 0 bases, leaving 3 bases not matched to a gene. The V gene's germline CDR1 is SEHNR and CDR2 FQNEAQ (reference sequence). This CDR3 region has 15 residues. Sequenced: peripheral blood. This TCR was sampled from an adult man with Graves' ophthalmopathy. The chain carries TRBV7-9 and TRBJ1-3; the match to TRBD1 covers 8 bases. CDR3 sequence reads: CASSITGGSGNTIYF. The CDR3, as DNA: TGTGCCAGCAGCATAACAGGGGGCTCTGGAAACACCATATATTTT.